This entry is about one T cell receptor (beta chain). The V end lost 6 bases, the J end lost 2 bases, and 14 bases lay between the germline ends. This CDR3 region has 15 residues. Germline CDR1 and CDR2: MDHEN and SYDVKM. These data are taken from a study of T cell clones after liver transplantation. Looking at the study overall: In this trial, immunosuppression withdrawal was attempted within 2 years of liver transplant. Until 12-24 months post-transplant, subjects got standard immunosuppression and no induction.

Sorting of unstimulated PBMCs yielded separate CD3+CD4+ and CD3+CD8+ fractions. Libraries were prepared by immunoSEQ multiplex PCR; TCRdb keeps only in-frame clonotypes and omits some of them. The sample holds approximately 55,000 clones, about two thirds seen once. This chain uses TRBV28 with TRBJ1-5; possible D gene TRBD1, 5 bases. This TCR derives from a human donor who received a liver transplant. The source was CD4+ T cells from blood, collected before liver transplant. CDR3 coding DNA: TGTGCCAGCAGGGGGGGTTCGGAGGGCAATCAGCCCCAGCATTTT. Its translation is CASRGGSEGNQPQHF. The full variable domain, rest sourced from reference TRBV28 and TRBJ1-5, is DVKVTQSSRYLVKRTGEKVFLECVQDMDHENMFWYRQDPGLGLRLIYFSYDVKMKEKGDIPEGYSVSREKKERFSLILESASTNQTSMYLCASRGGSEGNQPQHFGDGTRLSIL.